The entry below describes one TCR beta chain. Different DNA sequences within this sample yield the same CDR3. This CDR3 contains 13 residues. Trimming took off 0 bases at V and 2 bases at J, with 5 bases between the two ends. CDR1 and CDR2 from the germline V gene are MNHNY and SVGAGI (reference sequence). This entry is derived from a study of shared clonotypes between healthy human individuals. Assay execution took place at the deep level. The table came from immunoSEQ multiplex PCR; TCRdb's copy has only in-frame clones and leaves some out. The sample has about 600,000 clones; roughly 79% are singletons. Each donor was a Caucasian adult residing in Nashville, Tennessee. In unsorted samples, genomic DNA was obtained using roughly 90 million PBMCs.

This chain connects TRBV6-6 to TRBJ2-7; D is uncertain. The source material was PBMCs. The origin of this receptor is a middle-aged woman in good health. Some clones in this sample may be carry-over from other donors' samples. CDR3 sequence reads: CASSYSGPYEQYF. The CDR3, as DNA: TGTGCCAGCAGTTACTCAGGTCCCTACGAGCAGTACTTC.